This T cell receptor (beta chain) was observed in a study of blood T cell repertoires in COVID-19. Original data processing: Reference gene primer amplification in the assay estimated nucleated cell counts. Generated by immunoSEQ multiplex PCR, the TCRdb table keeps only in-frame clones and is missing some. That table is the source of V, J and clone size, and D and trimming were worked out from the DNA. Of approximately 180,000 clones in the sample, more than 70% were seen once. The age range of participants was about 18 to 100 years, with residence in fewer than 25 US areas. This receptor was identified in a man aged 35-49 years who had recovered from COVID-19. The sequenced sample was PBMCs or T cells enriched from blood (not recorded which).

The CDR3 loop reads CASSPRTGGDGYTF. CDR3 coding DNA: TGTGCCAGCAGCCCCCGGACAGGGGGCGATGGCTACACCTTC. The chain couples TRBV3-1 (or the pseudogene TRBV3-2) to TRBJ1-2; 11 bases are a match to TRBD1. The CDR3 is made up of 14 amino acids. Germline values: CDR1 LGHDT, CDR2 YNNKEL (reference sequence). V lost 4 bases, J lost 6 bases, and 4 bases stayed unmatched.